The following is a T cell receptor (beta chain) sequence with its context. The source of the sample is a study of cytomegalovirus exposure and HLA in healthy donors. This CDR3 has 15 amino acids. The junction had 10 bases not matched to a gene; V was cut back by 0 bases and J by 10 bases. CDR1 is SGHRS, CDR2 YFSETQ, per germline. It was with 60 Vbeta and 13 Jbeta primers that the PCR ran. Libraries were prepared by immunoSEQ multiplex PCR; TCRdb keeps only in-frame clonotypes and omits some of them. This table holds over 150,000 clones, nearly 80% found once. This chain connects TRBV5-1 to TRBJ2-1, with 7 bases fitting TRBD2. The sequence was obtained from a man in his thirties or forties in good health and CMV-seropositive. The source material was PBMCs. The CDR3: CASSLASGIPGEQFF. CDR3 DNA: TGCGCCAGCAGCTTGGCGAGCGGGATTCCGGGGGAGCAGTTCTTC.